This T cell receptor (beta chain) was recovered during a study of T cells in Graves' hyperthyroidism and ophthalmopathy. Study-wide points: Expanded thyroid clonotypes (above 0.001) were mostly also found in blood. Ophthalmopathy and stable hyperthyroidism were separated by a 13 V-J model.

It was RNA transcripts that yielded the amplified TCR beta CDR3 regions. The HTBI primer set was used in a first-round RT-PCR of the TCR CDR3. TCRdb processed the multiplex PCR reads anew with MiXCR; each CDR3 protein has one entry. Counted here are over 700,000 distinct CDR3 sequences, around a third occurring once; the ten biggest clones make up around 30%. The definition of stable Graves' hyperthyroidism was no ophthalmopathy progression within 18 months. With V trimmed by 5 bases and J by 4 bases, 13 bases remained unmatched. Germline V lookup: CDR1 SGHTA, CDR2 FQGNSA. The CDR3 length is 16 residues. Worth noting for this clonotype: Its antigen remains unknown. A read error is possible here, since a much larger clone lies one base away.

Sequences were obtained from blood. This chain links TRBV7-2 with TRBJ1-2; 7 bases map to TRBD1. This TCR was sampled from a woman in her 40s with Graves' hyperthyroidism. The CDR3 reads CASSRAGGGVGYGYTF. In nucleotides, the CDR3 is TGTGCCAGCAGCAGAGCAGGGGGAGGGGTCGGCTATGGCTACACCTTC.